This T cell receptor (beta chain) was found in a study of blood T cell repertoires in COVID-19. After removal of 5 bases from V and 9 bases from J, the junction contained 6 bases not matched to a gene. The CDR3 has 14 amino acids. The germline gives CDR1 LNHDA, CDR2 SQIVND (reference sequence). Assay used: immunoSEQ multiplex PCR; TCRdb lists only in-frame clones, some missing. The sample carries 90,000 to 130,000 clones, almost 80% recorded once. This chain links TRBV19 with TRBJ2-1; 11 positions match TRBD2. The receptor was isolated from a woman of 80 years or more with active or convalescent COVID-19. Sequenced: peripheral blood. This CDR3 reads CASSLLAGVAEQFF. The CDR3 DNA sequence: TGTGCCAGTAGTTTACTAGCGGGAGTGGCTGAGCAGTTCTTC. Looking up the rest from reference TRBV19 and TRBJ2-1 gives the full variable domain: DGGITQSPKYLFRKEGQNVTLSCEQNLNHDAMYWYRQDPGQGLRLIYYSQIVNDFQKGDIAEGYSVSREKKESFPLTVTSAQKNPTAFYLCASSLLAGVAEQFFGPGTRLTVL.